The 21 T cell receptor beta chains listed next were all sequenced from one sample in a study of blood T cell repertoires in COVID-19 (dated by TCRdb to about 2020). The method was the immunoSEQ multiplex PCR assay. Entries here come from immuneACCESS through TCRdb and include only in-frame sequences with V and J called. Some clones fail to appear in such tables; in the studies checked, an unresolved V gene covers under half of the shortfall, and the cause of the remainder is unknown. For this sample there are about 160,000 clones; about four fifths appear just once. The top ten hold roughly 3.5% of the sample. What was sequenced was PBMCs or T cells enriched from blood (not recorded which). The receptors come from a woman aged 60-70 years who had recovered from COVID-19.

V is TRBV5-1 and J is TRBJ1-3, with D perhaps matching TRBD1 (6 bases). Trimming took 0 bases from V and 0 from J, leaving 10 bases between them. The CDR3 consists of 16 residues. Germline CDR1 reads SGHRS; CDR2 reads YFSETQ. CDR3 loop: CASSLGQVLSGNTIYF. CDR3 DNA sequence: TGCGCCAGCAGCTTGGGACAGGTGCTCTCTGGAAACACCATATATTTT.

The chain carries TRBV30 and TRBJ2-3; TRBD2 might be the D (5 bases). V was trimmed by 0 bases and J by 0 bases, leaving 10 bases between them. This CDR3 comprises 15 residues. Looked up from germline, CDR1 is GTSNPN and CDR2 is SVGIG (reference sequence). The CDR3: CAWSVRGRSTDTQYF. For the CDR3, the DNA is TGTGCCTGGAGTGTACGTGGGAGAAGCACAGATACGCAGTATTTT.

J is TRBJ2-3 and V is TRBV5-1, with TRBD2 matching 8 bases. Germline-derived CDR1 and CDR2 are SGHRS and YFSETQ. The CDR3 is 15 amino acids. With 4 bases clipped from V and 3 bases from J, the junction kept 7 bases outside the gene matches. The CDR3 DNA reads TGCGCCAGCAGCGCGCGGGGGGCCGCGACAGATACGCAGTATTTT. Protein product: CASSARGAATDTQYF. Full variable domain (remainder filled in from reference TRBV5-1 and TRBJ2-3): KAGVTQTPRYLIKTRGQQVTLSCSPISGHRSVSWYQQTPGQGLQFLFEYFSETQRNKGNFPGRFSGRQFSNSRSEMNVSTLELGDSALYLCASSARGAATDTQYFGPGTRLTVL.

This clone was seen more than once but under ten times. This sequence joins TRBV5-1 and TRBJ2-5; the match to TRBD1 covers 11 bases. In germline, CDR1 is SGHRS, CDR2 YFSETQ. This CDR3 is 16 amino acids long. The J segment lost 3 bases and the V segment lost 4 bases, leaving 8 bases of the junction unmatched. The CDR3 spells CASSPGQGAIKETQYF. The CDR3 DNA is TGCGCCAGCAGCCCTGGACAGGGGGCGATCAAAGAGACCCAGTACTTC.

The V gene is TRBV5-1, the J gene TRBJ2-1, with a tentative D call TRBD2 (6 bases). The germline CDR1 and CDR2 sequences are SGHRS and YFSETQ. The CDR3 contains 17 residues. Trimming took off 0 bases at V and 0 bases at J, with 13 bases between the two ends. The DNA for the CDR3 is TGCGCCAGCAGCTTGGACGTCGGGGGTGGCTCCTACAATGAGCAGTTCTTC. Translated: CASSLDVGGGSYNEQFF.

The gene calls are TRBV5-1 and TRBJ1-6; D perhaps matches TRBD1 (5 bases). Trimming took off 0 bases at V and 7 bases at J, with 11 bases between the two ends. Looked up from germline, CDR1 is SGHRS and CDR2 is YFSETQ. CDR3 length: 15 amino acids. The CDR3 protein is CASSLDAGPNSPLHF. In nucleotides, the CDR3 is TGCGCCAGCAGCTTGGACGCGGGGCCAAATTCACCCCTCCACTTT.

The chain employs TRBV7-9 and TRBJ1-1, with a weak D call TRBD1 (6 bases). The germline CDR1 and CDR2 sequences are SEHNR and FQNEAQ (reference sequence). The V and J ends lost 5 bases and 8 bases respectively, with 12 bases between them. This CDR3 is built from 12 residues. CDR3 in DNA: TGTGCCAGCAGCCCCGGGACATCAGAAGCTTTCTTT. Translation: CASSPGTSEAFF. Using reference TRBV7-9 and TRBJ1-1 for the parts outside the CDR3, the full variable domain is DTGVSQNPRHKITKRGQNVTFRCDPISEHNRLYWYRQTLGQGPEFLTYFQNEAQLEKSRLLSDRFSAERPKGSFSTLEIQRTEQGDSAMYLCASSPGTSEAFFGQGTRLTVV.

The chain has TRBV13 and TRBJ2-5, with 8 bases matching TRBD1. Germline values: CDR1 PRHDT, CDR2 FYEKMQ (reference sequence). J lost 2 bases, V lost 0 bases, and 11 bases had no gene match. This CDR3 spans 18 amino acids. CDR3 residues: CASSLGPGQGGDQETQYF. The CDR3 bases are TGTGCCAGCAGCTTAGGCCCCGGACAGGGTGGGGATCAAGAGACCCAGTACTTC.

The J gene is TRBJ1-2, the V gene TRBV19; a possible D gene is TRBD1 (5 bases). CDR3 size: 13 residues. Between the trimmed V and J ends, which lost 4 bases and 1 base, there was a span of 7 bases. Germline CDR1 reads LNHDA; CDR2 reads SQIVND (reference sequence). As DNA, the CDR3 is TGTGCCAGTAGTAGCAGGGATAACTATGGCTACACCTTC. Its protein is CASSSRDNYGYTF.

The chain combines TRBV19 with TRBJ1-2; 7 nucleotides align to TRBD1. This CDR3 is 16 amino acids long. J lost 6 bases, V lost 6 bases, and 16 bases had no gene match. From germline, CDR1 is LNHDA and CDR2 SQIVND (reference sequence). CDR3 nucleotide sequence: TGTGCCAGTAGCCCGTTCACCTCAACAGGGGCGAATGGCTACACCTTC. Translated, it gives CASSPFTSTGANGYTF. Using reference TRBV19 and TRBJ1-2 for the parts outside the CDR3, the full variable domain is DGGITQSPKYLFRKEGQNVTLSCEQNLNHDAMYWYRQDPGQGLRLIYYSQIVNDFQKGDIAEGYSVSREKKESFPLTVTSAQKNPTAFYLCASSPFTSTGANGYTFGSGTRLTVV.

The CDR3 reads CASSVAWAGNGYTF. CDR3 DNA: TGTGCCAGCAGCGTAGCTTGGGCAGGCAATGGCTACACCTTC. The V and J genes are TRBV9 and TRBJ1-2; no definite D call. The CDR3 has 14 residues. In germline, CDR1 is SGDLS, CDR2 YYNGEE. Trimming pared 0 bases from V and 6 bases from J, leaving 12 bases between.

The chain couples TRBV7-2 to TRBJ1-5, with 7 bases matching TRBD1. CDR1 and CDR2 (germline): SGHTA, FQGNSA. The CDR3 consists of 14 residues. Germline trimming cut 5 bases from V and 5 bases from J; bases unmatched to any gene: 6. CDR3: CASSQTGWDQPQHF. DNA of the CDR3: TGTGCCAGCAGCCAGACAGGGTGGGATCAGCCCCAGCATTTT.

V usage is TRBV6-5 and J usage is TRBJ2-7, with 8 bases aligning to TRBD1. CDR3 length: 14 residues. The V and J ends lost 5 bases and 2 bases, in that order; junction bases with no gene match: 5. CDR1 MNHEY and CDR2 SVGAGI come from the germline V gene. As DNA, the CDR3 is TGTGCCAGCAGTAGAGGACAGGGCCCCTACGAGCAGTACTTC. Its protein product is CASSRGQGPYEQYF.

The chain carries TRBV21-1 and TRBJ1-2; TRBD1 is the table's D call and was not checked against the DNA. TRBV21-1 is a pseudogene locus. This CDR3 spans 15 amino acids. The CDR3: CASSKRGGRGPGYTF. In nucleotides, the CDR3 is TGTGCCAGCAGCAAGAGGGGCGGCAGGGGGCCTGGCTACACCTTC.

The V gene is TRBV7-8, the J gene TRBJ2-1; 11 bases fit TRBD2. V shed 6 bases, J shed 4 bases, and the junction held 5 bases outside the gene matches. The CDR3 is 15 amino acids. Germline CDR1 SGHVS, CDR2 FQNEAQ. The CDR3 is CASRSTSGGYNEQFF. CDR3 nucleotide sequence: TGTGCCAGCAGGTCCACTAGCGGGGGTTACAATGAGCAGTTCTTC.

The DNA for the CDR3 is TGTGCCAGCAGTTACGAGGAGGGCACTGAAGCTTTCTTT. This codes for CASSYEEGTEAFF. The rearrangement joins TRBV6-5 to TRBJ1-1; D is unclear. V was clipped by 2 bases and J by 4 bases, with 8 bases between them. Per the germline V gene, CDR1 is MNHEY and CDR2 is SVGAGI. This CDR3 region has 13 residues.

This chain links TRBV18 with TRBJ1-1; 12 bases agree with TRBD1. Germline lookup yields CDR1 KGHSH and CDR2 LQKENI. CDR3 size: 17 residues. V shed 0 bases, J shed 3 bases, and the junction held 5 bases outside the gene matches. The CDR3 region is CASSPPTGTGGYTEAFF. CDR3 sequence (DNA): TGTGCCAGCTCACCACCGACCGGGACAGGGGGCTACACTGAAGCTTTCTTT.

V and J are TRBV14 and TRBJ1-5; the D gene is possibly TRBD1 (5 bases). CDR1 and CDR2 (germline): SGHDN, FVKESK. V was cut by 4 bases and J by 2 bases, with 9 bases left in between. The CDR3 runs 14 residues. CDR3 DNA sequence: TGTGCCAGCAGCCCCGCGGGGGGCAATCAGCCCCAGCATTTT. It codes for CASSPAGGNQPQHF.

This clone was detected only a few times. The gene calls are TRBV19 and TRBJ2-2, with TRBD1 identical over 9 bases. J lost 8 bases, V lost 10 bases, and 5 bases had no gene match. This CDR3 contains 12 residues. Germline V gene sequence: CDR1 LNHDA, CDR2 SQIVND (reference sequence). This CDR3 is CATGQGWGELFF. CDR3 bases: TGTGCCACGGGACAGGGCTGGGGGGAGCTGTTTTTT.

V is TRBV11-2 and J is TRBJ1-4; 7 bases match TRBD1. The length of the CDR3 is 15 residues. The V and J ends lost 6 bases and 7 bases, in that order; junction bases with no gene match: 11. The germline V gene has CDR1 SGHAT and CDR2 FQNNGV. CDR3: CASRTGHNVGEKLFF. CDR3 nucleotide sequence: TGTGCCAGCAGGACAGGGCACAACGTTGGTGAAAAACTGTTTTTT.

A few counts support this clone. The V and J genes are TRBV30 and TRBJ1-5; a possible D gene is TRBD1 (6 bases). CDR3 length: 15 residues. Trimming removed 3 bases at V and 6 bases at J, with 18 bases between. Germline lookup yields CDR1 GTSNPN and CDR2 SVGIG (reference sequence). The CDR3, as DNA: TGTGCCTGGAGAGGAGCGGGGGCTGAGTCTCAGCCCCAGCATTTT. Translated, it gives CAWRGAGAESQPQHF.